These 12 T cell receptor beta chains were sequenced from one sample in a study of OX40 agonist ivuxolimab in advanced cancers. The method behind the library was the immunoSEQ multiplex PCR assay. TCRdb limited this immuneACCESS table to in-frame rearrangements with V and J called. A share of clones is missing; checked studies link under half to unresolved V genes, and the rest is unexplained. Across this sample there are some 74,000 clones, with about 82% seen only once. 6.5% to 7.5% of the sample is in the top ten clones. The material sequenced was CD4+ or CD8+ T cells sorted from blood, taken in a trial of the OX40 agonist ivuxolimab. These receptors were obtained from an adult with an advanced solid tumor such as melanoma, head and neck, liver or kidney cancer.

This clone has a single count. The genes are TRBV28 and TRBJ2-1; 9 bases are shared with TRBD2. Looked up from germline, CDR1 is MDHEN and CDR2 is SYDVKM. The CDR3 is made up of 16 amino acids. J gave up 10 bases and V 7 bases, and 17 bases lay outside the gene matches. Here the CDR3 reads CASTSVGGRARDEQFF. CDR3 nucleotides: TGTGCCAGCACCTCAGTGGGCGGGAGGGCCAGAGACGAGCAGTTCTTC. Full variable domain (rest looked up from reference TRBV28 and TRBJ2-1): DVKVTQSSRYLVKRTGEKVFLECVQDMDHENMFWYRQDPGLGLRLIYFSYDVKMKEKGDIPEGYSVSREKKERFSLILESASTNQTSMYLCASTSVGGRARDEQFFGPGTRLTVL.

The DNA for the CDR3 is TGTGCCAGCGGGGACAGAGTTAATTCACCCCTCCACTTT. Its protein product is CASGDRVNSPLHF. The rearrangement links TRBV18 to TRBJ1-6; 7 nucleotides line up with TRBD1. V was pared by 8 bases and J by 6 bases, with 4 bases of the junction left unmatched. This CDR3 has 13 residues. Germline V gene data show CDR1 as KGHSH and CDR2 as LQKENI.

This clone was counted once. This sequence joins TRBV19 and TRBJ2-1; TRBD1 matches 9 bases. After removal of 11 bases from V and 4 bases from J, the junction contained 9 bases not matched to a gene. Germline values: CDR1 LNHDA, CDR2 SQIVND (reference sequence). The CDR3 consists of 14 residues. CDR3: CAADRGVGYNEQFF. The CDR3 region has the DNA TGTGCCGCCGACAGGGGGGTGGGTTACAATGAGCAGTTCTTC.

This rearrangement joins TRBV7-6 to TRBJ1-1; a weak D match, TRBD1 (6 bases). CDR3 length: 13 residues. Deletions cut 4 bases from V and 3 bases from J, with 9 bases between. In germline, CDR1 is SGHVS, CDR2 FNYEAQ. CDR3 nucleotide sequence: TGTGCCAGCAGCTCACAGGGTTACACTGAAGCTTTCTTT. Translation: CASSSQGYTEAFF. Complete variable domain (other parts from reference TRBV7-6 and TRBJ1-1): GAGVSQSPRYKVTKRGQDVALRCDPISGHVSLYWYRQALGQGPEFLTYFNYEAQQDKSGLPNDRFSAERPEGSISTLTIQRTEQRDSAMYRCASSSQGYTEAFFGQGTRLTVV.

The rearrangement links TRBV7-9 to TRBJ2-2; possible D gene TRBD1, 5 bases. The CDR3 length is 15 residues. Germline-derived CDR1 and CDR2 are SEHNR and FQNEAQ (reference sequence). V was cut by 1 base and J by 7 bases, with 13 bases left in between. Here the CDR3 DNA reads TGTGCCAGCAGCTTAGTAAGGCAGGGCGGCGGGGAGCTGTTTTTT. Protein sequence: CASSLVRQGGGELFF.

CDR3 amino acids: CASSWEGSYNEQFF. The CDR3 DNA follows: TGTGCCAGCAGCTGGGAGGGCTCCTACAATGAGCAGTTCTTC. V usage is TRBV5-4 and J usage is TRBJ2-1; 7 bases are a match to TRBD2. Germline trimming cut 3 bases from V and 0 bases from J; bases unmatched to any gene: 0. Germline V gene data show CDR1 as SGHNT and CDR2 as YYREEE (reference sequence). The CDR3 is 14 residues long.

The DNA for the CDR3 is TGTGCCAGCAGCTCATTAGCGGGGGGGCCTCATACGCAGTATTTT. It translates to CASSSLAGGPHTQYF. The V gene is TRBV11-2, the J gene TRBJ2-3, with 11 bases matching TRBD2. J gave up 7 bases and V 4 bases, and 7 bases lay outside the gene matches. Germline V gene data show CDR1 as SGHAT and CDR2 as FQNNGV. This CDR3 is built from 15 residues.

This chain connects TRBV19 to TRBJ2-2; D unresolved. The V and J ends lost 6 bases and 3 bases respectively, with 8 bases between them. In germline, CDR1 is LNHDA, CDR2 SQIVND (reference sequence). CDR3 size: 13 residues. CDR3 sequence reads: CASRSFDTGELFF. The CDR3 nucleotides read TGTGCCAGTAGGAGTTTCGACACCGGGGAGCTGTTTTTT.

J is TRBJ2-7 and V is TRBV6-5, with a possible D match to TRBD1 (6 bases). V lost 4 bases and J 8 bases, leaving 12 bases between the germline ends. The germline CDR1 and CDR2 sequences are MNHEY and SVGAGI. CDR3 size: 12 residues. The DNA of the CDR3 is TGTGCCAGCAGTTCCACAGGGAATAAGCAGTACTTC. Protein product: CASSSTGNKQYF.

The genes are TRBV5-8 and TRBJ2-2, with 14 bases identical to TRBD2. CDR1 and CDR2 from the germline V gene are SGHTS and YDEGEE. V lost 4 bases, J lost 5 bases, and 10 bases stayed unmatched. The CDR3 length is 18 residues. The DNA for the CDR3 is TGTGCCAGCAGCACGGGACTAGCGGGGGCCTTTTGGACCGGGGAGCTGTTTTTT. This sequence encodes CASSTGLAGAFWTGELFF.

The chain joins TRBV18 to TRBJ2-2, with 10 bases that match TRBD2. J was trimmed by 5 bases and V by 9 bases; bases with no gene match: 3. Germline V gene sequence: CDR1 KGHSH, CDR2 LQKENI. This CDR3 is 13 amino acids long. The CDR3 spells CASLAGVTGELFF. The DNA for the CDR3 is TGTGCCAGTCTAGCGGGAGTTACCGGGGAGCTGTTTTTT.

The gene calls are TRBV18 and TRBJ2-7; a possible D gene is TRBD2 (6 bases). CDR3 length: 14 amino acids. Germline CDR1 is KGHSH and CDR2 is LQKENI. The V end lost 4 bases, the J end lost 5 bases, and 15 bases lay between the germline ends. The CDR3 reads CASSLTGASDEQYF. CDR3 DNA sequence: TGTGCCAGCTCACTTACAGGCGCTAGCGACGAGCAGTACTTC.